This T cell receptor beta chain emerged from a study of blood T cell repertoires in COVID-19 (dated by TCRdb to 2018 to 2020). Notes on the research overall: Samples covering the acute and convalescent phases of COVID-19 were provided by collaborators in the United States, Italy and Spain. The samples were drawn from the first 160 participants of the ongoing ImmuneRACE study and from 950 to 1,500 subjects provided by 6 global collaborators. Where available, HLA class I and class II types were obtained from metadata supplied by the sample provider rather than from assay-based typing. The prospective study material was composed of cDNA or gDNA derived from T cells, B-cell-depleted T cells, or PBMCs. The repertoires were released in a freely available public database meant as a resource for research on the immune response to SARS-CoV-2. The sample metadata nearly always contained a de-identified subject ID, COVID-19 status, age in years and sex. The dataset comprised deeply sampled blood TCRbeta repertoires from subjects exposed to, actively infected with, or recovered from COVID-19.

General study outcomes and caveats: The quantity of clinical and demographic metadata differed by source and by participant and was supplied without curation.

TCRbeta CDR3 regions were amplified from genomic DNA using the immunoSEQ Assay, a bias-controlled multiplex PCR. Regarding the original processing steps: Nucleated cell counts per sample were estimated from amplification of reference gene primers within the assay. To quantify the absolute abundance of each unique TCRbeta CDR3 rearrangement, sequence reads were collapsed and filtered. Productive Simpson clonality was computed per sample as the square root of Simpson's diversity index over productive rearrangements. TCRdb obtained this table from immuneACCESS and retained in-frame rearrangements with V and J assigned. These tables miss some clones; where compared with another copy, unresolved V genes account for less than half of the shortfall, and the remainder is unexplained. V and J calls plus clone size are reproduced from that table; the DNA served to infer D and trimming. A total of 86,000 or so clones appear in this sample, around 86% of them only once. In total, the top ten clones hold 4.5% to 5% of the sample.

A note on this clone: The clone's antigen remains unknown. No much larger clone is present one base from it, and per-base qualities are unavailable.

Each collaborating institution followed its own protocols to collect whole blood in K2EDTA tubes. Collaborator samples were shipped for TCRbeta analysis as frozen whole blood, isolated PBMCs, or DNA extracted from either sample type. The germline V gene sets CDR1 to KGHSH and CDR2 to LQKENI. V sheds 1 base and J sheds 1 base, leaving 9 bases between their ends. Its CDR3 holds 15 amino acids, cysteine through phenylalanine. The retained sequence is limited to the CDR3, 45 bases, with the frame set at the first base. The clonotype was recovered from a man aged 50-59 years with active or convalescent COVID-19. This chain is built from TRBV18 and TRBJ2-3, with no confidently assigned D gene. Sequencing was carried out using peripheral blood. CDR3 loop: CASSPQVAGTDTQYF. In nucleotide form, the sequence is TGTGCCAGCTCACCACAGGTCGCGGGCACAGATACGCAGTATTTT. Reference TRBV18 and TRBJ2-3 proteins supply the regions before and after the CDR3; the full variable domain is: NAGVMQNPRHLVRRRGQEARLRCSPMKGHSHVYWYRQLPEEGLKFMVYLQKENIIDESGMPKERFSAEFPKEGPSILRIQQVVRGDSAAYFCASSPQVAGTDTQYFGPGTRLTVL.